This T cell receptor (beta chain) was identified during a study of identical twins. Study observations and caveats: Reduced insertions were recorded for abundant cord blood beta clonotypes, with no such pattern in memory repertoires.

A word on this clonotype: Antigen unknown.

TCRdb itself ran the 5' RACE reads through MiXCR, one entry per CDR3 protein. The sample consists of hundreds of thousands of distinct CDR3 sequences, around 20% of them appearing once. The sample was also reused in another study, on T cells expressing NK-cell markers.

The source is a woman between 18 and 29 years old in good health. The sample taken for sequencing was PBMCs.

The CDR3 bases are TGTGCCAGCAGCTTAATCTCCCTAGCGGGAGGTCCAGGAGAGCAGTTCTTC. It specifies CASSLISLAGGPGEQFF. The rearrangement joins TRBV7-8 to TRBJ2-1; 11 nucleotides agree with TRBD2. The CDR3 runs 17 residues. V lost 2 bases and J lost 10; bases outside the gene matches: 13. Germline values: CDR1 SGHVS, CDR2 FQNEAQ. Full variable domain (remainder filled in from reference TRBV7-8 and TRBJ2-1): GAGVSQSPRYKVAKRGQDVALRCDPISGHVSLFWYQQALGQGPEFLTYFQNEAQLDKSGLPSDRFFAERPEGSVSTLKIQRTQQEDSAVYLCASSLISLAGGPGEQFFGPGTRLTVL.